The rows below give T cell receptor beta chains drawn from one sample of a study of T cells in localized non-small cell lung cancer. Profiled with immunoSEQ multiplex PCR; TCRdb holds only in-frame clones, not every one. The sample has approximately 24,000 clones; about 85% are singletons. The sample was peripheral blood, taken before any cancer treatment. These receptors were obtained from a man between 40 and 75 years old with stage III squamous cell lung carcinoma. CDR3s include the opening cysteine and the closing phenylalanine or tryptophan. D genes are given only for firm matches. Where a row states a size, it is once, few, many or the class of an expanded clone; other rows omit it.

>TRBV6-1|TRBJ2-7|once|.
TGTGCCGGCGCGGTCGGGATTTTCTACGAGCAGTACTTC
CAGAVGIFYEQYF
>TRBV5-1|TRBJ1-2|.|.
TGCGCCAGCAGCTTGACGATCGGGGCAGGCTATGGCTACACCTTC
CASSLTIGAGYGYTF
>TRBV10-3|TRBJ2-1|.|.
TGTGCCATCAGTTTAACCCAGGACAATGAGCAGTTCTTC
CAISLTQDNEQFF
>TRBV6-4|TRBJ2-2|.|TRBD1
TGTGCCAGCAGCACGAACAGGGGAGTTAGCGGGGAGCTGTTTTTT
CASSTNRGVSGELFF
>TRBV5-1|TRBJ1-3|.|.
TGCGCCAGCAGCTCGGCAGGGACCTCTGGAAACACCATATATTTT
CASSSAGTSGNTIYF
>TRBV9|TRBJ2-2|once|TRBD1
TGTGCCAGCAGCCCTGACAGGGTTCGGACCGGGGAGCTGTTTTTT
CASSPDRVRTGELFF
>TRBV27|TRBJ1-1|.|.
TGTGCCAGCAGTTGGACGGGGGGCCTGAACACTGAAGCTTTCTTT
CASSWTGGLNTEAFF
>TRBV2|TRBJ2-7|few|.
TGTGCCAGCAGCGCAGATACCGAGCAGTACTTC
CASSADTEQYF
>TRBV16|TRBJ1-4|.|.
TGTGCCAGCAGCCCCTATCCGGAGGGAAAACTGTTTTTT
CASSPYPEGKLFF
>TRBV5-1|TRBJ1-5|.|TRBD1
TGCGCCAGCAGCCCGCTCGGACAGGATGGAGGGAATCAGCCCCAGCATTTT
CASSPLGQDGGNQPQHF
>TRBV5-1|TRBJ1-6|once|.
TGCGCCAGCAGCTTATCAGACAGTTATAATTCACCCCTCCACTTT
CASSLSDSYNSPLHF
>TRBV27|TRBJ2-5|once|TRBD2
TGTGCCAGCAGCCGCACCGAACTAGCGGGAGGGCCCAGGAAGACCCAGTACTTC
CASSRTELAGGPRKTQYF
>TRBV5-6|TRBJ1-5|.|.
TGTGCCAGCAGTTGGGGGCACCGAGGGCAGCCCCAGCATTTT
CASSWGHRGQPQHF
>TRBV27|TRBJ2-7|few|.
TGTGCCAGCAGTCCCCGGGGCCCCGGGGATTACGAGCAGTACTTC
CASSPRGPGDYEQYF
>TRBV10-1|TRBJ2-2|.|TRBD2
TGCGCCAGCAGTGAGCCGGGACTAGGGAACACCGGGGAGCTGTTTTTT
CASSEPGLGNTGELFF
>TRBV6-1|TRBJ1-2|.|TRBD1
TGTGCCAGCAATACCAGGGGGACCAACTATGGCTACACCTTC
CASNTRGTNYGYTF
>TRBV19|TRBJ2-5|.|TRBD2
TGTGCCAGTAGTATGACTAGCGGGGTGGGAAAGACCCAGTACTTC
CASSMTSGVGKTQYF
>TRBV29-1|TRBJ1-1|.|.
TGCAGCGTTCGCCCCGGTCAGGACACTGAAGCTTTCTTT
CSVRPGQDTEAFF
>TRBV7-6|TRBJ1-1|.|.
TGTGCCAGCAGCCGGGGAGGATGGAACACTGAAGCTTTCTTT
CASSRGGWNTEAFF
>TRBV14|TRBJ1-4|.|.
TGTGCCAGCAGCCAAGATTCAGGGTTGGAAAAACTGTTTTTT
CASSQDSGLEKLFF
>TRBV11-2|TRBJ1-6|.|.
TGTGCCAGCAGCCTCGACCCGGGGAGCTCACCCCTCCACTTT
CASSLDPGSSPLHF
>TRBV7-9|TRBJ2-7|few|.
TGTGCCAGCAGCCCCCAGCAGGGGCGGCAGTACTTC
CASSPQQGRQYF
>TRBV4-1|TRBJ1-5|.|TRBD1
TGCGCCAGCAGCCGGGACAGGGAACAGCCCCAGCATTTT
CASSRDREQPQHF
>TRBV5-6|TRBJ2-2|.|.
TGTGCCAGCAGCCCCCCTACGGGCACCGGGGAGCTGTTTTTT
CASSPPTGTGELFF
>TRBV5-1|TRBJ2-1|.|.
TGCGCCAGCAGCTGGGACCTCTATGAGCAGTTCTTC
CASSWDLYEQFF
>TRBV7-8|TRBJ1-5|.|.
TGTGCCAGCAGCTTAGGCACGGGGGGTGCCGGGAGGCCCCAGCATTTT
CASSLGTGGAGRPQHF
>TRBV7-9|TRBJ2-3|.|.
TGTGCCAGCAGCTTAGAAGGGGGGGTCACAGATACGCAGTATTTT
CASSLEGGVTDTQYF
>TRBV7-2|TRBJ2-2|.|.
TGTGCCAGCAGCTTTATTTATGCGAACACCGGGGAGCTGTTTTTT
CASSFIYANTGELFF
>TRBV20-1|TRBJ2-4|.|.
TGCAGTGCGGACCGCCTTCCACCCCACTTC
CSADRLPPHF
>TRBV14|TRBJ2-1|.|.
TGTGCCAGCAGCCAAGATCGGGGTTTTAACTACAATGAGCAGTTCTTC
CASSQDRGFNYNEQFF
>TRBV5-8|TRBJ2-1|.|.
TGTGCCAGCAGCTTGGGTTTGGGGGGCTCCTACAATGAGCAGTTCTTC
CASSLGLGGSYNEQFF
>TRBV7-9|TRBJ2-3|few|TRBD2
TGTGCCAGCAGTCCAACTAGCGGGGGGTATAATACGCAGTATTTT
CASSPTSGGYNTQYF
>TRBV11-1|TRBJ2-1|.|.
TGTGCCAGCAGCCCAGGACAGACGGACGCTTTGATGCAGTTCTTC
CASSPGQTDALMQFF
>TRBV12-5|TRBJ2-2|.|TRBD1
TGTGCTAGTGTCCAGGACAGGGTGAACACCGGGGAGCTGTTTTTT
CASVQDRVNTGELFF
>TRBV7-2|TRBJ2-1|.|.
TGTGCCAGCCATAAGGGGGAGTCGTCCTACAATGAGCAGTTCTTC
CASHKGESSYNEQFF
>TRBV6-6|TRBJ2-1|.|.
TGTGCCAGCAGAGGAGGTCGAGGGGGCAATGAGCAGTTCTTC
CASRGGRGGNEQFF
>TRBV15|TRBJ1-6|.|.
TGTGCCACCAGCAGAGGGCGGGAATCACCCCTCCACTTT
CATSRGRESPLHF